This TCR beta chain came from a study of cytomegalovirus exposure and HLA in healthy donors (dated by TCRdb to the late 2010s). Broadly, across the study: An earlier analysis of a few hundred of the donors reported roughly 300 Gb of sequence data and 95 million to 140 million unique TCR beta sequences obtained from around 190 million T cells. The study was designed to test whether signatures of past pathogen exposure could be identified by cataloging public T cell receptors. Rather than using new phenotypic data, the later analysis identified candidate immune exposures from TCR beta sequences and from how often those sequences occurred across donors. An early release that covered about 600 HLA-typed donors contained approximately 300 gigabases of sequencing data and about 84 million unique TCR sequences. Every repertoire in the discovery cohort had been generated on one and the same sequencing platform. The number of typed donors differed by locus: about 620-640 for A, B, C, DRB1 and DQB1; roughly 510 for DQA1; 600 to 610 for DPA1; and around 450 for DPB1. An earlier analysis of a few hundred of the donors applied high-throughput TCR beta sequencing to assess whether each TCR beta V gene segment acted as functional or pseudogenic. To study patterns of TCR occurrence, a later analysis re-analyzed previously published TCR beta repertoires from 666 donors and added high-resolution HLA genotyping. In a later genetic analysis, genome-wide SNP genotypes for about 55% of the roughly 700 donors were used, and that subset was treated as a discovery cohort. Donor age, sex, ethnicity and CMV serostatus were collected together with the repertoire data. Among the roughly 400 genotyped donors, 75% to 90% belonged to the genetic ancestry cluster associated with self-reported Caucasian donors. To predict cytomegalovirus infection status, the study combined high-throughput TCR immunosequencing, statistical association of individual TCRs with disease status, and machine learning. About five DR-DQ haplotypes were treated as single units for association and clustering because of strong linkage in the cohort. Along with the approximately 620-subject first cohort, a separate validation cohort of some 130 different subjects was used. Across approximately 400 genotyped donors of the cohort, an average of about 240,000 unique TCR beta nucleotide sequences per donor were sequenced, and roughly 18% of those sequences were non-productive. Using immunosequencing, the study profiled T cell repertoires from roughly 650 subjects and related those repertoires to cytomegalovirus serostatus. HLA typing covered class I and class II loci at four-digit resolution. Points the paper makes about the study in general: Because HLA typing was unavailable for some donors at each locus, only the typed subset was used in association tests. Several of the top co-occurrence clusters appeared to be linked to parvovirus B19, influenza, CMV and Epstein-Barr virus, according to a later analysis. A later analysis found that most CMV-associated TCR beta chains appeared HLA-restricted, with HLA associations seemingly driven largely by CMV exposure. A further reported finding was that TCR beta sequences accurately predicted the HLA-A and HLA-B alleles for most subjects in the first cohort. When HLA alleles, especially DR and DQ, strongly co-occurred, attributing TCR associations to individual alleles was difficult. The sequencing pipeline was judged likely to have produced a cluster of highly shared sequence variants as a technical artifact. The only immune exposure information available for the cohort was CMV serostatus. In an earlier analysis of approximately 600 of the donors, most TCR beta V segments were observed in productive rearrangements about 90% or about 30% of the time, broadly matching IMGT annotations. Correlated functional status among segregating V segments might be attributable to linkage disequilibrium, but an unknown experimental factor could not be ruled out. A later genetic analysis reported fewer N-insertions in productive TCRs among donors in an Asian-associated ancestry cluster than the approximately 670-donor mean. Sequencing depth was assumed to be roughly uniform across donors in the presence/absence analyses, though that assumption may not hold. In a later genetic analysis, a missense DCLRE1C variant was associated with V-gene and J-gene trimming of TCR beta chains, and the association was replicated in an independent cohort. A later analysis found that TCR association rates varied across HLA loci, with DRB1 alleles showing the most associated TCRs and HLA-C alleles the fewest. The classifier was reported to diagnose cytomegalovirus status with high specificity and sensitivity in both the original cohort and the validation cohort. Only TCR beta chains were sequenced in this cohort, and the absence of alpha or paired-chain data limited detectable features. According to the authors, the approach could potentially be generalized to other disease states and immunological phenotypes. Most TCR sequences were seen in very few donors, while some public TCRs were found in many individuals. In the study, approximately 160 TCR beta chains were listed as associated with cytomegalovirus. At a false discovery rate of 0.05, a later analysis linked fewer than 20,000 TCR beta sequences to specific HLA alleles. Three of the identified cytomegalovirus-associated TCR beta chains were confirmed in vitro to be specific for cytomegalovirus antigens. The earlier analysis of almost 600 of the donors excluded fewer than 20 rarely observed V segments, including chromosome 9 orphons, because counts were too low. Because the 87-base-pair reads could not distinguish some IMGT-functional V segments, including TRBV6-2 and TRBV6-3, those segments were excluded. Compared with equally common non-associated chains, HLA-associated TCR beta chains in a later analysis were more clonally expanded and had lower generation probabilities.

Trimming costs V 1 base and J 1 base, and their ends lie 8 bases apart. CDR3 length: 16 amino acids, cysteine to phenylalanine. This entry keeps only the CDR3 DNA: 48 bases, framed from base 1. CDR1 is given as SGHDN and CDR2 as FVKESK, both from the germline V gene. Receptors were amplified or captured by the immunoSEQ multiplex PCR assay. The multiplex PCR relied on a mix of 60 forward primers for TCR Vbeta segments and 13 reverse primers for TCR Jbeta segments. A multiplex PCR assay on genomic DNA amplified the CDR3 region of rearranged TCR beta genes. On the Illumina HiSeq System, the amplified TCR beta libraries were sequenced as 87-base-pair reads. The authors' analysis ran thus. A later analysis counted approximately 84 million unique TCR beta chains across the 690 or so repertoires, and some 12 million of these chains were shared by at least two donors. Raw reads were error-corrected and collapsed into unique sequences by a nearest-neighbor algorithm in which closely related sequences were merged to remove PCR and sequencing errors. CDR3 sequences were aligned to IMGT reference sequences to assign V, D and J gene segments. For a sequence to be retained, at least a six-nucleotide match to both a V gene segment and a J gene segment was required. A rearrangement counted as productive if the CDR3 had no stop codons and remained in frame with V and J, and every other rearrangement counted as non-productive. CDR3 was defined by IMGT convention, running from the second conserved V-encoded cysteine to the conserved J-encoded phenylalanine. In an earlier analysis of more than 550 of the donors, sequences lacking an unambiguous match to a single V gene segment were excluded. In an earlier analysis of 500 to 750 of the donors, V segments were called functional above 56.7% productive rearrangements and were called segregating when the between-donor standard deviation exceeded 5%. A statistical classification framework was developed to diagnose cytomegalovirus status using the catalog of TCR beta chain sequences. A later analysis assigned V and J genes by comparing TCR nucleotide sequences with IMGT/GENE-DB human TR gene sequences. Using the TCRdist pipeline, a later analysis assigned CDR3 sequences along with most-parsimonious VDJ recombination scenarios. A later analysis defined each TCR beta chain by its CDR3 amino acid sequence plus V-gene family, and excluded reads lacking a unique V-gene family. A later analysis removed 592 highly shared, low-generation-probability nucleotide sequences to deal with suspected cross-contamination and a sequencing artifact. In a later analysis, a clonal expansion index for each public chain was calculated from normalized within-repertoire ranks of inferred template counts. A later analysis computed generation probabilities with a VDJ recombination model fitted to out-of-frame rearrangements, and checked the results against IGoR. Hypergeometric tests were used in a later analysis to score TCR-TCR, TCR-HLA and TCR-CMV co-occurrence, with a repertoire-size bias correction applied to the TCR pairs. A later analysis estimated false discovery rates by permuting HLA or CMV assignments 20 times. In a later analysis, co-occurring TCRs were grouped using DBSCAN, with TCRdist sequence similarity added in when clustering inside HLA-allele-positive subsets. Repertoires with fewer than 30,000 or more than 120,000 public chains were left out of co-occurrence clustering, as were four to six repertoires with anomalous nucleotide sharing. Imported from immuneACCESS, the table was reduced by TCRdb to in-frame sequences with V and J called. These copies leave out some clones; in studies compared against another copy, an unresolved V gene accounts for under half, and the cause of the remainder is not known. V and J calls and clone size follow that table, whereas D and trimming were derived from the DNA. In all, the sample holds about 140,000 clones, and about 82% of those were seen once. Roughly 3.5% of the sample is held by the ten biggest clonotypes.

In total, 666 healthy bone marrow donors made up the cohort. At the time of sampling, every cohort member was nominally healthy, though immune exposures that went unrecorded were likely present. The donor tested CMV seronegative and was one of the 352 seronegative cohort members. A peripheral blood sample was collected from each donor, and TCR beta sequencing was performed on peripheral blood mononuclear cells. Genomic DNA extraction from the blood cell samples was performed with the Qiagen DNeasy Blood Extraction Kit. As concerns this clone: The clone's antigen remains unknown. No much larger clone is present one base from it, and per-base qualities are unavailable.

The origin of this receptor is a male donor in good health and CMV-seronegative. The chain links TRBV14 with TRBJ1-6; a confident D gene designation cannot be given. The sequenced sample was PBMCs. For the CDR3, the sequence is CASSQGRGSYNSPLHF. The nucleotide sequence is given as TGTGCCAGCAGCCAAGGCCGGGGATCCTATAATTCACCCCTCCACTTT. Where the CDR3 stops, the reference TRBV14 and TRBJ1-6 genes take over; the full variable domain is EAGVTQFPSHSVIEKGQTVTLRCDPISGHDNLYWYRRVMGKEIKFLLHFVKESKQDESGMPNNRFLAERTGGTYSTLKVQPAELEDSGVYFCASSQGRGSYNSPLHFGNGTRLTVT.